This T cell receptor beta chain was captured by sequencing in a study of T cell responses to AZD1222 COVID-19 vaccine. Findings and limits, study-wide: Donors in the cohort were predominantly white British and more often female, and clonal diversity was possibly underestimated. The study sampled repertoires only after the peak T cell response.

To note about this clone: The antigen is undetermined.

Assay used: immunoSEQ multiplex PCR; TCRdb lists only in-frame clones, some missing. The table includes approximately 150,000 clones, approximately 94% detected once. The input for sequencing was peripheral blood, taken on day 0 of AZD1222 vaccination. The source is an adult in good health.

DNA of the CDR3: TGTGCCAGTAGCCAATGGGGCGCAGGCTCTGGGGCCAACGTCCTGACTTTC. This gives the protein CASSQWGAGSGANVLTF. The chain employs TRBV19 and TRBJ2-6; maybe TRBD1 (5 bases). CDR1 and CDR2 (germline): LNHDA, SQIVND (reference sequence). The CDR3 has 17 amino acids. V lost 6 bases to trimming and J lost 0 bases, with 15 bases between them.